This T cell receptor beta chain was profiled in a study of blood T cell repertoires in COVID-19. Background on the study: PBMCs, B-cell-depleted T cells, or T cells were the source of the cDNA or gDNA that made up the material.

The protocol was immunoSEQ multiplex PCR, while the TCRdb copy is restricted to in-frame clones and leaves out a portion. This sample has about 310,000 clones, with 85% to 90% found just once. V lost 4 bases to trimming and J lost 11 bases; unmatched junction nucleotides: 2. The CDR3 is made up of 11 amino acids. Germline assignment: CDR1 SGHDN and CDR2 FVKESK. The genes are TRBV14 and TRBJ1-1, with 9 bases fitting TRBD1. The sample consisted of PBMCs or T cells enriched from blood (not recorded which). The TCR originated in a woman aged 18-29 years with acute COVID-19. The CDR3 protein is CASSLQGAAFF. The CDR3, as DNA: TGTGCCAGCAGCCTACAGGGGGCGGCTTTCTTT.